This T cell receptor beta chain is drawn from a study of blood T cells in healthy people across ages. Study findings and constraints: Estimated diversity that came from one million T cells was considered an underestimate.

It was with a sample-barcoded 5' primer and a J-beta primer mix that a second PCR of roughly 7 to 12 cycles was run. TCRdb itself ran the 5' RACE reads through MiXCR, one entry per CDR3 protein. The data contain almost 1 million distinct CDR3 sequences, roughly 50% of them singletons. A word on this clonotype: No antigen is known for it.

Sequenced: blood. This TCR was sampled from a woman aged 55 to 70 in good health.

CDR3 nucleotides: TGTGCCAGCTCACCAGGACTAGTAGAGCAGTTCTTC. Protein sequence: CASSPGLVEQFF. The chain is built from TRBV18 and TRBJ2-1; 7 nucleotides match TRBD2. The CDR3 spans 12 residues. With V trimmed by 2 bases and J by 10 bases, 2 bases remained unmatched. CDR1 and CDR2 (germline): KGHSH, LQKENI. Full variable domain (remainder filled in from reference TRBV18 and TRBJ2-1): NAGVMQNPRHLVRRRGQEARLRCSPMKGHSHVYWYRQLPEEGLKFMVYLQKENIIDESGMPKERFSAEFPKEGPSILRIQQVVRGDSAAYFCASSPGLVEQFFGPGTRLTVL.